This T cell receptor beta chain was sequenced in a study of blood T cell repertoires in COVID-19. Background on the study: From the United States, Italy and Spain came samples of acute and convalescent COVID-19. In each case, the material was cDNA or gDNA derived from T cells, B-cell-depleted T cells, or PBMCs.

Methods used by the authors: Nucleated cell counts were estimated from reference gene primer amplification. Libraries were prepared by immunoSEQ multiplex PCR; TCRdb keeps only in-frame clonotypes and omits some of them. V and J calls and clone size are those listed in that table; D and trimming were worked out from the DNA. Of around 250,000 clones in the sample, 82% are singletons; the top ten hold around 1.8%. This sequence originates from a woman of 80 years or more with acute or convalescent COVID-19. What was sequenced was peripheral blood.

Written as DNA, the CDR3 is TGTGCCAGCAGTTTATCGGTTTTGACAGGAAGGAAACACGAGCAGTACTTC. Translated: CASSLSVLTGRKHEQYF. The chain combines TRBV27 with TRBJ2-7, with D maybe TRBD1 (6 bases). Per the germline V gene, CDR1 is MNHEY and CDR2 is SMNVEV (reference sequence). The CDR3 has 17 residues. V was shortened by 0 bases and J by 5 bases, with 20 bases between the two germline ends.